Given below is one T cell receptor beta chain in context. V shed 4 bases and J 3 bases; nucleotides not matched to a gene: 3. This CDR3 spans 14 amino acids. The germline CDR1 and CDR2 sequences are SGHKS and YYEKEE (reference sequence). The table came from immunoSEQ multiplex PCR; TCRdb's copy has only in-frame clones and leaves some out. The sample contains around 260,000 clones, 83% of which appear only once. The data were taken from a study of blood T cell repertoires in COVID-19. What was sequenced was peripheral blood. The rearrangement links TRBV5-5 to TRBJ1-3; TRBD1 matches at 8 bases. The TCR comes from a woman aged 50 to 65 who had recovered from COVID-19. For the CDR3, the DNA is TGTGCCAGCAGCCCCACAGGGGGTGGAAACACCATATATTTT. Amino acid sequence: CASSPTGGGNTIYF.